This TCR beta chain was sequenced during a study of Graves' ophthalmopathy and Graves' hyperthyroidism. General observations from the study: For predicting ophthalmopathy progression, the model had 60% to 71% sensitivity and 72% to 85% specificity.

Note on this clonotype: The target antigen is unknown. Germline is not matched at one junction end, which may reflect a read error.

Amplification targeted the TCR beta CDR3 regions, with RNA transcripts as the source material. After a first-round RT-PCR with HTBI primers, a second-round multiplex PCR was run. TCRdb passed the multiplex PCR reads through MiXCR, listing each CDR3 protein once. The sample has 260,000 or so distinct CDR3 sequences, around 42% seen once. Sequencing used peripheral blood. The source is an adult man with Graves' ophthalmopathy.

The CDR3 DNA follows: TGCAGTGCTAGAGATGGTAGACAGGTAGAAGAGGCTGAAGCTTCCTTT. It specifies CSARDGRQVEEAEASF. The chain is built from TRBV20-1 and TRBJ1-1; possibly TRBD1 for D (6 bases). The CDR3 is 16 residues long. Germline V gene lookup returns CDR1 DFQATT and CDR2 SNEGSKA (reference sequence).